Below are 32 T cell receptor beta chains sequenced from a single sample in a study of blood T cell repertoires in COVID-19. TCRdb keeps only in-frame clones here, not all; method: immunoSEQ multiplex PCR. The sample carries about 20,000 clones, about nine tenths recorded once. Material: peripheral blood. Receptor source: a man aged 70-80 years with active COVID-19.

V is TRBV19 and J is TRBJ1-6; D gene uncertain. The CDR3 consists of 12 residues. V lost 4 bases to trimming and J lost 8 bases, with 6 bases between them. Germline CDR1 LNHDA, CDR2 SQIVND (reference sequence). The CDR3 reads CASSTQYSPLHF. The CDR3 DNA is TGTGCCAGTAGTACCCAGTATTCACCCCTCCACTTT.

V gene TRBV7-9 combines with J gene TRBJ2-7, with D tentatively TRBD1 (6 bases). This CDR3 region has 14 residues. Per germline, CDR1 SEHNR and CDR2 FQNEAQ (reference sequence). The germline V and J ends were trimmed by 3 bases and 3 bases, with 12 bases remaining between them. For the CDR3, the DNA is TGTGCCAGCAGCTTGGACAGCCCATTCTACGAGCAGTACTTC. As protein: CASSLDSPFYEQYF. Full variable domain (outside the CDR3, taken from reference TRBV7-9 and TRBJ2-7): DTGVSQNPRHKITKRGQNVTFRCDPISEHNRLYWYRQTLGQGPEFLTYFQNEAQLEKSRLLSDRFSAERPKGSFSTLEIQRTEQGDSAMYLCASSLDSPFYEQYFGPGTRLTVT.

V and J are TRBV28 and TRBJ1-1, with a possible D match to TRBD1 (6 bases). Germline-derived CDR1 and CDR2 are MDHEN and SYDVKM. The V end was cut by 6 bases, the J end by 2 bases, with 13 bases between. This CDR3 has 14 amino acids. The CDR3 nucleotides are TGTGCCAGCAGATCCGGGACACTAAACACTGAAGCTTTCTTT. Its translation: CASRSGTLNTEAFF.

As DNA, the CDR3 is TGTGCCAGCAGAGGGGGACAGGGATTTCAGCCCCAGCATTTT. It translates to CASRGGQGFQPQHF. V and J are TRBV2 and TRBJ1-5, with 9 positions matching TRBD1. The CDR3 extends over 14 amino acids. Trimming took 6 bases from V and 6 from J; bases not matched to a gene: 6. Looked up from germline, CDR1 is SNHLY and CDR2 is FYNNEI.

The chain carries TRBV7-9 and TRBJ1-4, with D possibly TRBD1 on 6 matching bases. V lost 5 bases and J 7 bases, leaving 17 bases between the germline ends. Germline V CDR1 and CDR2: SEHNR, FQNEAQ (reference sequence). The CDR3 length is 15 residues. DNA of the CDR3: TGTGCCAGCAGCCCCGTTGGGGGCGGGAGTGAAAAACTGTTTTTT. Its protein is CASSPVGGGSEKLFF.

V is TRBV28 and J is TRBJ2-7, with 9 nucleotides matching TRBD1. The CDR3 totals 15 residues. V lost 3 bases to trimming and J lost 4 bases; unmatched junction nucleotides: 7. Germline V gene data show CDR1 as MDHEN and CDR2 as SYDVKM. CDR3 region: CASSLFGQGQYEQYF. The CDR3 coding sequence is TGTGCCAGCAGTTTGTTTGGACAGGGGCAGTACGAGCAGTACTTC.

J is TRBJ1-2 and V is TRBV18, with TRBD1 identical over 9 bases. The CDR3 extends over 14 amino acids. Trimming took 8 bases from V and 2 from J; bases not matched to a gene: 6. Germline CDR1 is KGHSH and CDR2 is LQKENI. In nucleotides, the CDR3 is TGTGCCAGCAACTCGGGACAGGGCAACTATGGCTACACCTTC. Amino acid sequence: CASNSGQGNYGYTF.

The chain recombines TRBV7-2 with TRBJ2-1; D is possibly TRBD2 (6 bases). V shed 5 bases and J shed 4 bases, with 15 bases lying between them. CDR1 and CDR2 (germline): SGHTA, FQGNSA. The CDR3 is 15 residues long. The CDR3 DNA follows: TGTGCCAGCAGCCCTACTGGGGGGTTTTACAATGAGCAGTTCTTC. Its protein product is CASSPTGGFYNEQFF.

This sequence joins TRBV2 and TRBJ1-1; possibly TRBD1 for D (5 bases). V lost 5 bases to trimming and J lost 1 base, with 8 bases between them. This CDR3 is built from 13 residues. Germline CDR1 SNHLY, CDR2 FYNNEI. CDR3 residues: CASSIDRNTEAFF. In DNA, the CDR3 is TGTGCCAGCAGTATCGACAGGAACACTGAAGCTTTCTTT.

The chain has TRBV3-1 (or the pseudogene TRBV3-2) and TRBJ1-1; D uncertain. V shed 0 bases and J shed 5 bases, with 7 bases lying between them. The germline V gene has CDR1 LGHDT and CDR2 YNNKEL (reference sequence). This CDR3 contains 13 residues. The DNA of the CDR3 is TGTGCCAGCAGCCAAGAAATGAGAACTGAAGCTTTCTTT. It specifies CASSQEMRTEAFF.

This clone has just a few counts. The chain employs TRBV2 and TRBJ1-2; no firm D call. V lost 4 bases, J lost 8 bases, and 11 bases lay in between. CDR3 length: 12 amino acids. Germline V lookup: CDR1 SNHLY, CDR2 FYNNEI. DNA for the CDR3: TGTGCCAGCAGTGCTGCGGCTTTGGGCTACACCTTC. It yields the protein CASSAAALGYTF.

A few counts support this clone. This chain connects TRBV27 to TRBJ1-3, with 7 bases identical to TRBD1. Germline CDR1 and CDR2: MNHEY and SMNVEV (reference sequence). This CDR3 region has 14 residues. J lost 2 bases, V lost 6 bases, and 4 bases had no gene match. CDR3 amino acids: CASSPGQAGNTIYF. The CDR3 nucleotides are TGTGCCAGCAGCCCCGGACAGGCTGGAAACACCATATATTTT.

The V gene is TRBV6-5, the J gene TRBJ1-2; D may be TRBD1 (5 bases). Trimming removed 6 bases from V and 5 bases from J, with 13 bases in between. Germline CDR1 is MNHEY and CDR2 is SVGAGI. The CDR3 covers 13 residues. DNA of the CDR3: TGTGCCAGCAGGTCTCAGGGCCGTTATGGCTACACCTTC. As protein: CASRSQGRYGYTF.

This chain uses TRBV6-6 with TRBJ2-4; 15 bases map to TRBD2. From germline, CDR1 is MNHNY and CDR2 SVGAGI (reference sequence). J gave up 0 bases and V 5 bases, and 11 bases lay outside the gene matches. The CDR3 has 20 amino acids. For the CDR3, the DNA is TGTGCCAGCAGTCCTAGGGGTGGACTAGCGGGGGGGAGAGCCAAAAACATTCAGTACTTC. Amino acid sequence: CASSPRGGLAGGRAKNIQYF.

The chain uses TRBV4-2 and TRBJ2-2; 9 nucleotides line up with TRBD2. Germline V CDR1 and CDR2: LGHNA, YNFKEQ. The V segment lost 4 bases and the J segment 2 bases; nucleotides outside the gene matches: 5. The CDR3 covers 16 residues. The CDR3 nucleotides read TGTGCCAGCAGCCCCCGACTAGCGGCAAACACCGGGGAGCTGTTTTTT. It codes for CASSPRLAANTGELFF.

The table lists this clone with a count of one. CDR3 coding DNA: TGTGCCAGCAGTGGTGGTTCTCGGGTGAGGGATGAGCAGTTCTTC. Translated, it gives CASSGGSRVRDEQFF. The V call is TRBV2, the J call TRBJ2-1, with D maybe TRBD2 (5 bases). CDR1 and CDR2 from the germline V gene are SNHLY and FYNNEI. CDR3 size: 15 residues. Trimming stripped 4 bases from V and 8 bases from J, with 18 bases between.

The CDR3 DNA reads as TGTGCCAGCAGTGTGGGGCCGGCAGGGGAGAATGGCTACACCTTC. It yields the protein CASSVGPAGENGYTF. The chain uses TRBV2 and TRBJ1-2; D might be TRBD1 (6 bases). The CDR3 is 15 amino acids. The V end lost 4 bases, the J end lost 6 bases, and 18 bases lay between the germline ends. CDR1 is SNHLY, CDR2 FYNNEI, per germline.

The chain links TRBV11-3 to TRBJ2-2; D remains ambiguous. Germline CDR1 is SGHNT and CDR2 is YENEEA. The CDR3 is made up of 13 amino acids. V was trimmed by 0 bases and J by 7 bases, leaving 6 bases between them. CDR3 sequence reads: CASSLDRVGELFF. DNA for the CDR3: TGTGCCAGCAGCTTAGATCGGGTCGGGGAGCTGTTTTTT.

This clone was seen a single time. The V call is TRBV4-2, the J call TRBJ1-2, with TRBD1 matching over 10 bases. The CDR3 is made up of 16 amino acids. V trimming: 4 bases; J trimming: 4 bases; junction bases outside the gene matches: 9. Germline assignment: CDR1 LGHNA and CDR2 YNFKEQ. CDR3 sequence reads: CASSPSGTGAPYGYTF. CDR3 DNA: TGTGCCAGCAGCCCGTCCGGGACAGGGGCACCCTATGGCTACACCTTC.

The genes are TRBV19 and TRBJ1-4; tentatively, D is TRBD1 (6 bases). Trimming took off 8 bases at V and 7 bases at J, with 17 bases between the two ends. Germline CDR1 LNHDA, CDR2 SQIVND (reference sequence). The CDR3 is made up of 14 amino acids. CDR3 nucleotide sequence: TGTGCCAGTTCACTGACAGGCAGTTCTGAAAAACTGTTTTTT. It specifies CASSLTGSSEKLFF. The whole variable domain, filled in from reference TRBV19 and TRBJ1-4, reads DGGITQSPKYLFRKEGQNVTLSCEQNLNHDAMYWYRQDPGQGLRLIYYSQIVNDFQKGDIAEGYSVSREKKESFPLTVTSAQKNPTAFYLCASSLTGSSEKLFFGSGTQLSVL.

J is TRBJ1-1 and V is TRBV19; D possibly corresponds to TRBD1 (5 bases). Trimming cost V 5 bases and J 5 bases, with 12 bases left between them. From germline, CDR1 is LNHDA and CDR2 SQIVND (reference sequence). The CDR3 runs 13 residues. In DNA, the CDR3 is TGTGCCAGTAGTTCGACAGCGAGGACTGAAGCTTTCTTT. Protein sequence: CASSSTARTEAFF.

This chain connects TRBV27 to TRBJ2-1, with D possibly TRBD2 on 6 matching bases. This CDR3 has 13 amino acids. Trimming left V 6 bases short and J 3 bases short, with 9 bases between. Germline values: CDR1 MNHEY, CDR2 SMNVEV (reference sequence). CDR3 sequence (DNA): TGTGCCAGCAGAAGACTAGGCTACAATGAGCAGTTCTTC. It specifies CASRRLGYNEQFF.

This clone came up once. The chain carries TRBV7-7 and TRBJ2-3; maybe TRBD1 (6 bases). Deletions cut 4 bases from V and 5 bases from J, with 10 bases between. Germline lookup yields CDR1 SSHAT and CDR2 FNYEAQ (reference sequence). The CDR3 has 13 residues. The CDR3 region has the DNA TGTGCCAGCAGCTCCAAGGACAGAGATACGCAGTATTTT. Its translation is CASSSKDRDTQYF.

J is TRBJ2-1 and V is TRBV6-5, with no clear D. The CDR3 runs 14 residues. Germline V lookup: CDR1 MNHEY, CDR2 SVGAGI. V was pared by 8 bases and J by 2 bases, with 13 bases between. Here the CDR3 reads CASRLSSPYNEQFF. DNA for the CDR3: TGTGCCAGCCGCTTGAGTAGCCCCTACAATGAGCAGTTCTTC.

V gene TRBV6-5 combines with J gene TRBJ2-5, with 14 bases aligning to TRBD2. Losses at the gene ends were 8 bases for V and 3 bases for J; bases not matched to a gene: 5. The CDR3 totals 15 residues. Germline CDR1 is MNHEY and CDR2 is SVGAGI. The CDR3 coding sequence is TGTGCCAGCCGATCGGGACTAGCGGGGGAAGAGACCCAGTACTTC. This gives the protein CASRSGLAGEETQYF.

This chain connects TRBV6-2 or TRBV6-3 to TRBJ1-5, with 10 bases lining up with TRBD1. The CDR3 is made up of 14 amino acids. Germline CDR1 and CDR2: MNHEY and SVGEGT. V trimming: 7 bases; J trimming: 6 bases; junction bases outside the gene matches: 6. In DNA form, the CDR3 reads TGTGCCAGCACCCCAGGGACAGGGGTTCAGCCCCAGCATTTT. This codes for CASTPGTGVQPQHF.

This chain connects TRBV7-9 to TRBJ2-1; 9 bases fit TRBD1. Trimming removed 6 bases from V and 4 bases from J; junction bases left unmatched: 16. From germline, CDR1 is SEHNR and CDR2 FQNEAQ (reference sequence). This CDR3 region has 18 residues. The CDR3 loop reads CASSSGTGSPAIYNEQFF. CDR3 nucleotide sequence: TGTGCCAGCAGTTCCGGGACAGGGTCCCCCGCAATTTACAATGAGCAGTTCTTC.

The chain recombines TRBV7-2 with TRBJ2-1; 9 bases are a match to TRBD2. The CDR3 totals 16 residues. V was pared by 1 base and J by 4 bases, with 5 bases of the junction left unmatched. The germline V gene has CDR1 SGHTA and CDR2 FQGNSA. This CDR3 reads CASSLVAGGTYNEQFF. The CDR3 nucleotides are TGTGCCAGCAGCTTAGTGGCGGGGGGGACATACAATGAGCAGTTCTTC.

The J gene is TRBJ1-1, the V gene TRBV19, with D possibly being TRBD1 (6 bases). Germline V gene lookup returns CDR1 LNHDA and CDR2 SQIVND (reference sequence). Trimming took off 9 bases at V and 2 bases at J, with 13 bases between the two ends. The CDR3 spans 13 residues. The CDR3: CASNPGQNTEAFF. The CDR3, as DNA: TGTGCCAGCAACCCGGGACAAAACACTGAAGCTTTCTTT. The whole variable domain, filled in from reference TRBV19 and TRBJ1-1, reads DGGITQSPKYLFRKEGQNVTLSCEQNLNHDAMYWYRQDPGQGLRLIYYSQIVNDFQKGDIAEGYSVSREKKESFPLTVTSAQKNPTAFYLCASNPGQNTEAFFGQGTRLTVV.

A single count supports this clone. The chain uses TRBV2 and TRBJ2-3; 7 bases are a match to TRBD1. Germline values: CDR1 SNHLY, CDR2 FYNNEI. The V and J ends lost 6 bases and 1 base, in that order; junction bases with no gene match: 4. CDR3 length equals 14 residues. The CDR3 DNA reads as TGTGCCAGCAGCGGGACAGACCGCACAGATACGCAGTATTTT. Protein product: CASSGTDRTDTQYF.

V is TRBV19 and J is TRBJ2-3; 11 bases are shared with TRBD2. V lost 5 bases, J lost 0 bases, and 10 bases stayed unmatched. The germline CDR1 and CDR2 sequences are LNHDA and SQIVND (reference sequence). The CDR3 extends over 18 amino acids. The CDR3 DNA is TGTGCCAGTAGTGGCTTACTAGCGGGGGCGCCTAGCACAGATACGCAGTATTTT. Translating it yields CASSGLLAGAPSTDTQYF.

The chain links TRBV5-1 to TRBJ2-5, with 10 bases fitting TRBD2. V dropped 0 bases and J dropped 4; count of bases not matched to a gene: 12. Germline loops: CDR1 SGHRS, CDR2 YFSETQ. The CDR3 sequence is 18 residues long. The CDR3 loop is CASSLAVIAGGGGETQYF. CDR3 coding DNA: TGCGCCAGCAGCTTGGCCGTAATAGCGGGAGGCGGGGGAGAGACCCAGTACTTC.